Presented here are 6 T cell receptor beta chains from one specimen sequenced in a study of beta chain features in type 1 diabetes. The investigators reverse transcribed all of the isolated RNA, so they sequenced expressed TCRB transcripts. Profiled with immunoSEQ multiplex PCR; TCRdb holds only in-frame clones, not every one. Of around 240,000 clones in the sample, 68% are singletons; the top ten hold 0.053%. Sequenced: naive CD4+ T cells from blood. The origin of the receptors is a man in his thirties or forties in good health.

This clone has only a few counts. The sample has other DNA sequences that encode this CDR3 too. The CDR3 here is CAWSLGHSGANVLTF. The DNA for the CDR3 is TGTGCCTGGAGCCTGGGGCACTCTGGGGCCAACGTCCTGACTTTC. V and J are TRBV30 and TRBJ2-6, with D possibly being TRBD1 (5 bases). Trimming left V 3 bases short and J 0 bases short, with 9 bases between. This CDR3 comprises 15 residues. Germline lookup yields CDR1 GTSNPN and CDR2 SVGIG (reference sequence).

This chain connects TRBV30 to TRBJ2-1; 7 bases map to TRBD1. This CDR3 comprises 15 residues. Germline V gene data show CDR1 as GTSNPN and CDR2 as SVGIG (reference sequence). Trimming cost V 0 bases and J 7 bases; bases outside gene matches: 9. Written as DNA, the CDR3 is TGTGCCTGGAGTGTTAGAGAGGGGGCGAAAAATGAGCAGTTCTTC. It yields the protein CAWSVREGAKNEQFF. Full variable domain (missing parts from reference TRBV30 and TRBJ2-1): SQTIHQWPATLVQPVGSPLSLECTVEGTSNPNLYWYRQAAGRGLQLLFYSVGIGQISSEVPQNLSASRPQDRQFILSSKKLLLSDSGFYLCAWSVREGAKNEQFFGPGTRLTVL.

The chain is built from TRBV30 and TRBJ2-1, with 10 bases aligning to TRBD1. The germline CDR1 and CDR2 sequences are GTSNPN and SVGIG (reference sequence). There are 13 residues in the CDR3. Germline trimming cut 4 bases from V and 8 bases from J; bases unmatched to any gene: 5. CDR3 nucleotide sequence: TGTGCCTGGACGGGACAGGGGTGGGATGAGCAGTTCTTC. It specifies CAWTGQGWDEQFF. Full variable domain (rest looked up from reference TRBV30 and TRBJ2-1): SQTIHQWPATLVQPVGSPLSLECTVEGTSNPNLYWYRQAAGRGLQLLFYSVGIGQISSEVPQNLSASRPQDRQFILSSKKLLLSDSGFYLCAWTGQGWDEQFFGPGTRLTVL.

V gene TRBV7-2 combines with J gene TRBJ2-7, with no clear D. Trimming left V 4 bases short and J 3 bases short, with 7 bases between. Germline lookup yields CDR1 SGHTA and CDR2 FQGNSA. This CDR3 comprises 12 residues. The CDR3 nucleotides are TGTGCCAGCAGCTCGTCCGACTACGAGCAGTACTTC. This sequence encodes CASSSSDYEQYF. The variable domain in full, with the rest retrieved from reference TRBV7-2 and TRBJ2-7, is GAGVSQSPSNKVTEKGKDVELRCDPISGHTALYWYRQSLGQGLEFLIYFQGNSAPDKSGLPSDRFSAERTGGSVSTLTIQRTQQEDSAVYLCASSSSDYEQYFGPGTRLTVT.

The rearrangement uses TRBV6-5 and TRBJ2-2; no clear D gene. V gave up 0 bases and J gave up 5 bases, with 7 bases separating them. There are 14 residues in the CDR3. CDR1 is MNHEY, CDR2 SVGAGI, per germline. The CDR3 is CASSYSLATGELFF. CDR3 bases: TGTGCCAGCAGTTACTCGCTGGCGACCGGGGAGCTGTTTTTT.

The chain has TRBV10-3 and TRBJ2-1; D is perhaps TRBD1 (5 bases). This CDR3 is 15 amino acids long. Deletions cut 5 bases from V and 0 bases from J, with 11 bases between. Germline V gene lookup returns CDR1 ENHRY and CDR2 SYGVKD. The CDR3 here is CAISPDMSSYNEQFF. CDR3 bases: TGTGCCATCAGTCCGGACATGAGCTCCTACAATGAGCAGTTCTTC.